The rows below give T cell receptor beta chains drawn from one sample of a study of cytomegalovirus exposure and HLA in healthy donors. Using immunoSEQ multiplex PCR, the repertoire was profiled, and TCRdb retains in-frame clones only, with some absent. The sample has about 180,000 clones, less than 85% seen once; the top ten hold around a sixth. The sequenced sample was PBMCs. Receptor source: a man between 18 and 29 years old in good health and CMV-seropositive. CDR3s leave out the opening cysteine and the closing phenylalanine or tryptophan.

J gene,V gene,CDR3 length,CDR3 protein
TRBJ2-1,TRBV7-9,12,ASSSFSSYNEQF
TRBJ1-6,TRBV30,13,AWSGSTGLYSPLH
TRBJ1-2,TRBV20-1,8,SAPGYGYT
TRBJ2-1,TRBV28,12,ASSAGTFHNEQF
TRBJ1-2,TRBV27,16,ASSTNTGTGYSFYGYT
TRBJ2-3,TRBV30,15,AWNSGRGEPGTDTQY
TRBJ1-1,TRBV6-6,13,ASSYSGGGGTEAF
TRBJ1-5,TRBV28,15,ASSAGTGGIIGQPQH
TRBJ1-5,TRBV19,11,ASTPAGNQPQH
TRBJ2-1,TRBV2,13,ASSPQGARGNEQF
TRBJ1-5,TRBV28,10,ASREGNQPQH
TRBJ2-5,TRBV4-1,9,ASSRGGTQY
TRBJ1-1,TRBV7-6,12,ASSHTSDREEAF
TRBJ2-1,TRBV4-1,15,ASSQPMGGNDQNEQF
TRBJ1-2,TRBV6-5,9,ASLNSRGYT
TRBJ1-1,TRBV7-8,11,ASSTILVGEAF
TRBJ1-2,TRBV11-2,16,ASSTSLQEQGHLGGYT
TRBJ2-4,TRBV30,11,AWSEGAVDIQY
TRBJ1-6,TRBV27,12,ASSPGQSNSPLH
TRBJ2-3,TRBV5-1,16,ASSYETIRGRGGDTQY
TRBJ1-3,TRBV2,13,ASSPGQTSGNTIY
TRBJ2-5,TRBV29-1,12,SVESESGGETQY
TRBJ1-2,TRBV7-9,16,ASSLGGGAHVLNYGYT
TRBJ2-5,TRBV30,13,AWGLGQYSGETQY
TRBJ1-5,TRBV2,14,ASSGGQGWSNQPQH
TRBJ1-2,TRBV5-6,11,ASSPGSTRGYT
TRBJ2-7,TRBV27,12,ASSFGVSSYEQY
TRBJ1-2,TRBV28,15,ASSLWRSDRGGDGYT
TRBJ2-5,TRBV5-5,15,ASSLRGTSGPQETQY
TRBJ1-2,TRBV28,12,ASREQGDLVGYT
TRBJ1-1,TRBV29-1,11,SVEQGRNTEAF
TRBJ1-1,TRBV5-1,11,ASSLTGSTEAF
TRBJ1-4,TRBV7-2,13,ASSPGTGLGEKLF
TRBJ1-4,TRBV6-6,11,ASSGHLNEKLF
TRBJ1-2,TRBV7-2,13,ASSLDQGINYGYT
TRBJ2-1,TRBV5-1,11,ASRSRWSGEQF
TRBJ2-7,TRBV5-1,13,ASSLTVSTTREQY
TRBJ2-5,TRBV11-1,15,ASSLGGAGVVEETQY
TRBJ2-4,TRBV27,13,ASSSPVRGENIQY
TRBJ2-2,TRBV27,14,ASSLGQFANTGELF
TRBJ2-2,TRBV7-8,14,ASSRYSGREDGELF
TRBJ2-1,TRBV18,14,ASSSTVRERYNEQF
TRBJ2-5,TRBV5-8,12,ASSAGQGWETQY
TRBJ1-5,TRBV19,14,ASTKGDSRIAQPQH
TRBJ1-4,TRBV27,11,ASSLNSGGKLF